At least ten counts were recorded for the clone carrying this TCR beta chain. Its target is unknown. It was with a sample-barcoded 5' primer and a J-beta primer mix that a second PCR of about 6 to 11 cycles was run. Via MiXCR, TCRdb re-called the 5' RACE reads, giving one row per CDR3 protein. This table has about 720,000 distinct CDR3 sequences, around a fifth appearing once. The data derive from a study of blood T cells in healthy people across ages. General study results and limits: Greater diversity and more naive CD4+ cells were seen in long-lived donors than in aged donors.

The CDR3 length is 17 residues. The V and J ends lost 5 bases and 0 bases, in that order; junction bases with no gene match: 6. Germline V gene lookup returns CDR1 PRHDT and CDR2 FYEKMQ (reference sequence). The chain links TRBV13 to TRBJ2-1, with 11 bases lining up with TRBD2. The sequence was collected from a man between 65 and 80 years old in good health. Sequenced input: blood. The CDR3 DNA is TGTGCCAGCAGCCCCGGGACTAGCGGAAGCTCCTACAATGAGCAGTTCTTC. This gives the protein CASSPGTSGSSYNEQFF. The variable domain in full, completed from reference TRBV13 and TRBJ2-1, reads AAGVIQSPRHLIKEKRETATLKCYPIPRHDTVYWYQQGPGQDPQFLISFYEKMQSDKGSIPDRFSAQQFSDYHSELNMSSLELGDSALYFCASSPGTSGSSYNEQFFGPGTRLTVL.